These 6 T cell receptor beta chains share one sample of origin, sequenced in a study of blood T cell repertoires in COVID-19. Clones were read by immunoSEQ multiplex PCR, and TCRdb kept only the in-frame ones, dropping some. The table lists roughly 700,000 clones, just under 90% of them singletons. Sequenced material: peripheral blood. These receptor sequences come from a woman under 30 with acute or convalescent COVID-19.

The V call is TRBV5-1, the J call TRBJ1-3; D call uncertain. Looked up from germline, CDR1 is SGHRS and CDR2 is YFSETQ. The CDR3 length is 18 residues. V was shortened by 0 bases and J by 6 bases, with 22 bases between the two germline ends. The CDR3 protein is CASSLAPSTYLLANTIYF. DNA for the CDR3: TGCGCCAGCAGCTTGGCCCCATCGACTTACCTTCTGGCAAACACCATATATTTT.

The V gene is TRBV27, the J gene TRBJ2-7; D is ambiguous. V was pared by 3 bases and J by 4 bases, with 13 bases between. Germline loops: CDR1 MNHEY, CDR2 SMNVEV (reference sequence). The CDR3 contains 14 residues. The CDR3: CASSFGGKPYEQYF. CDR3 bases: TGTGCCAGCAGTTTCGGCGGTAAACCTTACGAGCAGTACTTC.

The rearrangement links TRBV4-3 to TRBJ1-6; 8 bases map to TRBD1. The germline V gene has CDR1 LGHNA and CDR2 YSLEER. CDR3 length: 17 residues. The V gene end was trimmed by 1 base and the J gene end by 9 bases; junction bases not matched to a gene: 11. Written as DNA, the CDR3 is TGCGCCAGCAGCCAAGTCTTAGGATCGGACAGGGCTTCACCCCTCCACTTT. This codes for CASSQVLGSDRASPLHF.

This chain connects TRBV9 to TRBJ1-1; 7 bases align to TRBD1. The V gene's germline CDR1 is SGDLS and CDR2 YYNGEE. The V gene end was trimmed by 3 bases and the J gene end by 1 base; junction bases not matched to a gene: 6. This CDR3 region has 15 residues. The chain's CDR3 is CASSGGGTANTEAFF. The CDR3 DNA follows: TGTGCCAGCAGCGGGGGTGGGACAGCGAACACTGAAGCTTTCTTT.

The V call is TRBV3-1 (or the pseudogene TRBV3-2), the J call TRBJ2-1, with D perhaps matching TRBD2 (7 bases). This CDR3 is built from 13 residues. V was trimmed by 3 bases and J by 6 bases, leaving 9 bases between them. The germline V gene encodes CDR1 LGHDT and CDR2 YNNKEL (reference sequence). This CDR3 reads CASSHGGPNEQFF. CDR3 DNA sequence: TGTGCCAGCAGCCACGGGGGGCCCAATGAGCAGTTCTTC.

The chain carries TRBV6-6 and TRBJ1-2, with unresolved D. CDR1 and CDR2 (germline): MNHNY, SVGAGI (reference sequence). Trimming shortened V by 7 bases and J by 4 bases, and 16 bases separated the two germline ends. The CDR3 consists of 14 residues. CDR3 nucleotides: TGTGCCAGCACTTTCGCAGGATCAAGCTATGGCTACACCTTC. Protein: CASTFAGSSYGYTF.